Below are 29 T cell receptor beta chains sequenced from a single sample in a study of control samples from healthy donors and cancer patients. The table came from immunoSEQ multiplex PCR; TCRdb's copy has only in-frame clones and leaves some out. The sample records about 65,000 clones, about nine tenths being singletons. Sequenced input: PBMCs. These receptors all stem from a woman aged 50 to 60 with colorectal cancer.

The chain joins TRBV12-3 or TRBV12-4 to TRBJ2-7; D unclear. V was trimmed by 4 bases and J by 2 bases, leaving 9 bases between them. The CDR3 has 13 residues. CDR3 in DNA: TGTGCCAGCAGTTATGGCAGGACCTACGAGCAGTACTTC. Its translation: CASSYGRTYEQYF.

The chain combines TRBV29-1 with TRBJ1-1, with no clear D. CDR3 length: 14 amino acids. Between the trimmed V and J ends, which lost 1 base and 1 base, there was a span of 10 bases. The V gene's germline CDR1 is SQVTM and CDR2 ANQGSEA. CDR3 sequence reads: CSVEVMRTNTEAFF. As DNA, the CDR3 is TGCAGCGTTGAAGTTATGCGGACGAACACTGAAGCTTTCTTT. Using reference TRBV29-1 and TRBJ1-1 for the parts outside the CDR3, the full variable domain is SAVISQKPSRDICQRGTSLTIQCQVDSQVTMMFWYRQQPGQSLTLIATANQGSEATYESGFVIDKFPISRPNLTFSTLTVSNMSPEDSSIYLCSVEVMRTNTEAFFGQGTRLTVV.

This clone was seen just once. This chain uses TRBV3-1 (or the pseudogene TRBV3-2) with TRBJ1-2; 10 positions agree with TRBD1. Germline CDR1 reads LGHDT; CDR2 reads YNNKEL (reference sequence). The length of the CDR3 is 14 residues. V shed 5 bases, J shed 4 bases, and the junction held 4 bases outside the gene matches. This chain's CDR3 is CASSGGQGGYGYTF. The CDR3 DNA follows: TGTGCCAGCAGCGGCGGACAGGGGGGCTATGGCTACACCTTC.

CDR3 sequence: CASSAGRNYGYTF. The CDR3, as DNA: TGTGCCAGCAGTGCGGGACGGAACTATGGCTACACCTTC. This chain uses TRBV6-2 or TRBV6-3 with TRBJ1-2; a weak D match, TRBD1 (5 bases). Germline values: CDR1 MNHEY, CDR2 SVGEGT. Deletions cut 5 bases from V and 2 bases from J, with 9 bases between. This CDR3 region has 13 residues.

Regarding this clone: Other DNA sequences in this sample translate to the same CDR3. V is TRBV30 and J is TRBJ2-3; D possibly uses TRBD1 or TRBD2 (6 bases each). Germline CDR1 GTSNPN, CDR2 SVGIG (reference sequence). This CDR3 region has 13 residues. V was cut by 3 bases and J by 8 bases, with 15 bases left in between. In DNA form, the CDR3 reads TGTGCCTGGAGGGCTGACAGGAGGGGTACGCAGTATTTT. Residues: CAWRADRRGTQYF.

This chain connects TRBV7-3 to TRBJ2-7; D unresolved. Trimming removed 6 bases at V and 3 bases at J, with 12 bases between. Germline V gene sequence: CDR1 SGHTA, CDR2 FQGTGA. This CDR3 comprises 13 residues. The CDR3 sequence: CASRANSGYEQYF. The DNA for the CDR3 is TGTGCCAGCAGGGCAAATTCCGGCTACGAGCAGTACTTC.

This chain links TRBV2 with TRBJ1-6; no clear D. Germline CDR1 is SNHLY and CDR2 is FYNNEI. V lost 8 bases, J lost 0 bases, and 8 bases lay in between. There are 14 residues in the CDR3. The DNA of the CDR3 is TGTGCCAGCTCGTGGCGCTCCTATAATTCACCCCTCCACTTT. It is translated as CASSWRSYNSPLHF.

The rearrangement links TRBV20-1 to TRBJ2-7; the D is unclear. From germline, CDR1 is DFQATT and CDR2 SNEGSKA (reference sequence). V was cut by 2 bases and J by 5 bases, with 7 bases left in between. There are 11 residues in the CDR3. The CDR3 region has the DNA TGCAGTGCTAGAATTTGGGACGAGCAGTACTTC. It encodes CSARIWDEQYF.

V usage is TRBV28 and J usage is TRBJ2-7; possible D gene TRBD2, 6 bases. In germline, CDR1 is MDHEN, CDR2 SYDVKM. There are 14 residues in the CDR3. The V and J ends lost 4 bases and 0 bases respectively, with 10 bases between them. The CDR3 reads CASSSPGSSYEQYF. The DNA of the CDR3 is TGTGCCAGCAGTTCCCCCGGGAGCTCCTACGAGCAGTACTTC. Full variable domain (remainder filled in from reference TRBV28 and TRBJ2-7): DVKVTQSSRYLVKRTGEKVFLECVQDMDHENMFWYRQDPGLGLRLIYFSYDVKMKEKGDIPEGYSVSREKKERFSLILESASTNQTSMYLCASSSPGSSYEQYFGPGTRLTVT.

This sequence joins TRBV6-5 and TRBJ1-5; D ambiguous. The CDR3 runs to 12 residues. Between the trimmed V and J ends, which lost 7 bases and 2 bases, there was a span of 6 bases. Germline CDR1 MNHEY, CDR2 SVGAGI. DNA for the CDR3: TGTGCCAGCAAAACAGGCAATCAGCCCCAGCATTTT. Amino acid sequence: CASKTGNQPQHF.

CDR3 loop: CASSLGDPVLEQYF. The CDR3 DNA is TGTGCCAGCAGCTTGGGGGACCCCGTACTCGAGCAGTACTTC. The V gene is TRBV5-6, the J gene TRBJ2-7; D is tentatively TRBD1 or TRBD2 (5 bases each). Germline CDR1 and CDR2: SGHDT and YYEEEE. Trimming removed 0 bases at V and 6 bases at J, with 13 bases between. This CDR3 has 14 amino acids.

This rearrangement joins TRBV2 to TRBJ1-2; TRBD1 matches at 10 bases. CDR3 length: 13 amino acids. The germline gives CDR1 SNHLY, CDR2 FYNNEI. J lost 7 bases, V lost 7 bases, and 6 bases had no gene match. The DNA for the CDR3 is TGTGCCAGCAAAGAGGACAGGGGGACTGGCTACACCTTC. Translating it yields CASKEDRGTGYTF.

The chain couples TRBV5-1 to TRBJ2-7, with D maybe TRBD1 (5 bases). The CDR3 loop spans 14 amino acids. The germline V and J ends were trimmed by 3 bases and 2 bases, with 12 bases remaining between them. CDR1 SGHRS and CDR2 YFSETQ come from the germline V gene. As DNA, the CDR3 is TGCGCCAGCAGCTCGGACAATGGGCCCTACGAGCAGTACTTC. This gives the protein CASSSDNGPYEQYF.

This clone was counted once. The V gene is TRBV18, the J gene TRBJ2-2, with unresolved D. The V and J ends lost 3 bases and 3 bases respectively, with 14 bases between them. Germline V lookup: CDR1 KGHSH, CDR2 LQKENI. This CDR3 has 16 residues. CDR3 sequence reads: CASSPSSVRDTGELFF. The CDR3 bases are TGTGCCAGCTCACCGTCTTCCGTCCGGGACACCGGGGAGCTGTTTTTT.

The gene calls are TRBV21-1 and TRBJ1-5; TRBD1 is taken as the D call from the table, unchecked against the DNA. TRBV21-1 is given as a pseudogene. This CDR3 comprises 17 residues. CDR3 loop: CASSKGQGTGNNQPQHF. The CDR3 DNA sequence: TGTGCCAGCAGCAAAGGACAGGGTACAGGGAACAATCAGCCCCAGCATTTT.

The gene calls are TRBV10-1 and TRBJ2-3; 8 bases agree with TRBD2. The V gene's germline CDR1 is WNHNN and CDR2 SYGVQD (reference sequence). The CDR3 covers 15 residues. J was trimmed by 6 bases and V by 0 bases; bases with no gene match: 5. The CDR3 DNA reads as TGCGCCAGCAGTGAGTCTGGACCGGGGGGGGATACGCAGTATTTT. It is translated as CASSESGPGGDTQYF.

This chain joins TRBV18 and TRBJ2-5; 9 bases match TRBD2. This CDR3 is built from 16 residues. The V gene's germline CDR1 is KGHSH and CDR2 LQKENI. The ends lost 3 bases at V and 5 bases at J; junction bases unmatched: 10. The CDR3 sequence is CASSPRRGGAGETQYF. The CDR3, as DNA: TGTGCCAGCTCACCCCGACGCGGGGGGGCCGGGGAGACCCAGTACTTC.

The V and J genes are TRBV27 and TRBJ1-2; 11 bases are a match to TRBD1. There are 16 residues in the CDR3. Germline assignment: CDR1 MNHEY and CDR2 SMNVEV (reference sequence). V dropped 8 bases and J dropped 2; count of bases not matched to a gene: 10. The DNA for the CDR3 is TGTGCCAGCTTCAATCGGGACAGGGGGTCCAACTATGGCTACACCTTC. Its translation is CASFNRDRGSNYGYTF.

This rearrangement joins TRBV7-6 to TRBJ2-2; 7 positions agree with TRBD1. Germline V lookup: CDR1 SGHVS, CDR2 FNYEAQ. V gave up 5 bases and J gave up 0 bases; unmatched junction bases: 6. CDR3 size: 16 residues. Here the CDR3 DNA reads TGTGCCAGCAGCCCCCGACAGGGCACGAACACCGGGGAGCTGTTTTTT. Amino acids: CASSPRQGTNTGELFF. Full variable domain (missing parts from reference TRBV7-6 and TRBJ2-2): GAGVSQSPRYKVTKRGQDVALRCDPISGHVSLYWYRQALGQGPEFLTYFNYEAQQDKSGLPNDRFSAERPEGSISTLTIQRTEQRDSAMYRCASSPRQGTNTGELFFGEGSRLTVL.

The chain couples TRBV29-1 to TRBJ2-2; D perhaps matches TRBD2 (6 bases). V shed 4 bases and J shed 7 bases, with 19 bases lying between them. Germline loops: CDR1 SQVTM, CDR2 ANQGSEA. The CDR3 is made up of 15 amino acids. The CDR3 protein is CSVGGRGPAGGELFF. The CDR3 DNA follows: TGCAGCGTTGGCGGGCGGGGCCCGGCTGGCGGGGAGCTGTTTTTT.

The chain combines TRBV11-1 with TRBJ2-3; D is uncertain. V was pared by 5 bases and J by 6 bases, with 15 bases between. CDR1 SGHAT and CDR2 FQDESV come from the germline V gene (reference sequence). The CDR3 runs 14 residues. CDR3: CASSRNLLYDTQYF. CDR3 in DNA: TGTGCCAGCAGCCGTAATTTGCTTTACGATACGCAGTATTTT.

The J gene is TRBJ2-7, the V gene TRBV27, with unresolved D. CDR1 is MNHEY and CDR2 is SMNVEV in the germline V gene (reference sequence). The CDR3 runs to 14 residues. V shed 5 bases and J shed 6 bases, with 17 bases lying between them. Here the CDR3 reads CASSHGREWLEQYF. The CDR3 DNA reads TGTGCCAGCAGTCACGGACGCGAATGGCTCGAGCAGTACTTC.

This chain uses TRBV4-1 with TRBJ2-1; 10 bases map to TRBD2. V was clipped by 1 base and J by 14 bases; unmatched bases: 8. Germline V lookup: CDR1 MGHRA, CDR2 YSYEKL. The CDR3 spans 14 residues. CDR3 sequence reads: CASSQVGLAGAKFF. For the CDR3, the DNA is TGCGCCAGCAGCCAAGTTGGTCTAGCGGGAGCCAAGTTCTTC.

This chain joins TRBV29-1 and TRBJ2-5; D not certain. V dropped 6 bases and J dropped 2 bases, with 4 bases sitting between them. Per the germline V gene, CDR1 is SQVTM and CDR2 is ANQGSEA. This CDR3 has 10 residues. This chain's CDR3 is CSVGQETQYF. The CDR3 DNA is TGCAGCGTGGGGCAAGAGACCCAGTACTTC.

This chain uses TRBV9 with TRBJ1-1, with no clear D. CDR3 size: 12 residues. Trimming stripped 3 bases from V and 6 bases from J, with 9 bases between. The V gene's germline CDR1 is SGDLS and CDR2 YYNGEE. CDR3 sequence reads: CASSALSPEAFF. The CDR3, as DNA: TGTGCCAGCAGCGCTCTCTCCCCTGAAGCTTTCTTT.

The gene calls are TRBV2 and TRBJ2-1; 9 nucleotides align to TRBD2. The V segment lost 6 bases and the J segment 5 bases; nucleotides outside the gene matches: 5. The CDR3 runs to 14 residues. Germline-derived CDR1 and CDR2 are SNHLY and FYNNEI. CDR3 bases: TGTGCCAGCAGGAGTATAGCGGGAGACAATGAGCAGTTCTTC. It encodes CASRSIAGDNEQFF.

V gene TRBV20-1 combines with J gene TRBJ2-7, with a tentative D call TRBD2 (6 bases). This CDR3 region has 12 residues. V lost 3 bases and J 6 bases, leaving 12 bases between the germline ends. CDR1 DFQATT and CDR2 SNEGSKA come from the germline V gene (reference sequence). This chain's CDR3 is CSASVLAGEQYF. The CDR3 bases are TGCAGTGCTAGTGTACTAGCTGGCGAGCAGTACTTC.

V is TRBV6-5 and J is TRBJ1-2, with 8 bases matching TRBD1. Germline lookup yields CDR1 MNHEY and CDR2 SVGAGI. With 6 bases clipped from V and 4 bases from J, the junction kept 7 bases outside the gene matches. The CDR3 loop spans 14 amino acids. The CDR3, as DNA: TGTGCCAGCAGCGAGGGACAGGAGATCTATGGCTACACCTTC. Residues: CASSEGQEIYGYTF.

This clone was picked up one time. V usage is TRBV25-1 and J usage is TRBJ2-1, with D uncertain. The CDR3 contains 11 residues. V was shortened by 4 bases and J by 5 bases, with 3 bases between the two germline ends. Per the germline V gene, CDR1 is MGHDK and CDR2 is SYGVNS. The CDR3: CASSVNNEQFF. The CDR3 bases are TGTGCCAGCAGTGTGAACAATGAGCAGTTCTTC.